Listed below are T cell receptor beta chains from one sample, sequenced in a study of control samples from healthy donors and cancer patients. This table comes from immunoSEQ multiplex PCR, and its TCRdb copy is limited to in-frame clones, with some not included. Among 110,000 to 150,000 clones listed, roughly nine tenths were seen once. Sequencing used blood. The receptors were sampled from a woman aged 25 to 45 in good health. The CDR3 runs from the conserved cysteine through the conserved F or W. The D gene is left open where the match is weak. Clone size appears in some rows only: once, few, many, or a class for an expanded clone.

V	length	J	D	size	CDR3	DNA
TRBV11-3	15	TRBJ2-3	-	-	CASSPRGSGTDTQYF	TGTGCCAGCAGCCCCCGAGGGAGTGGGACAGATACGCAGTATTTT
TRBV7-2	15	TRBJ2-7	-	-	CASSLGHGTSYEQYF	TGTGCCAGCAGCTTAGGTCACGGGACCTCCTACGAGCAGTACTTC
TRBV9	20	TRBJ2-5	TRBD2	-	CASSAGRSGTSGWYQETQYF	TGTGCCAGCAGCGCCGGACGGTCTGGGACTAGCGGGTGGTACCAAGAGACCCAGTACTTC
TRBV14	15	TRBJ2-1	-	-	CASGPWASGSGTKFF	-
TRBV5-3	16	TRBJ2-1	TRBD2	-	CARSSLAGGQDNEQFF	TGTGCCAGAAGCTCCCTAGCGGGAGGGCAGGACAATGAGCAGTTCTTC
TRBV7-9	13	TRBJ2-5	-	-	CASSIQVQETQYF	TGTGCCAGCAGCATACAGGTCCAAGAGACCCAGTACTTC
TRBV14	16	TRBJ2-7	-	-	CASSQEWVRGSYEQYF	TGTGCCAGCAGCCAAGAATGGGTGAGAGGGTCCTACGAGCAGTACTTC
TRBV5-1	15	TRBJ1-4	-	-	CASSPEGWTVEKLFF	TGCGCCAGCAGCCCGGAGGGCTGGACAGTTGAAAAACTGTTTTTT
TRBV11-2	15	TRBJ2-5	-	-	CASSPPQRHQETQYF	TGTGCCAGCAGCCCCCCCCAGCGCCACCAAGAGACCCAGTACTTC
TRBV6-5	14	TRBJ2-1	-	-	CASSAYTGFDEQFF	TGTGCCAGCAGCGCTTACACAGGGTTCGATGAGCAGTTCTTC
TRBV15	15	TRBJ2-3	-	-	CATGSEPTYTDTQYF	TGTGCCACCGGGTCCGAACCGACCTACACAGATACGCAGTATTTT
TRBV19	15	TRBJ2-7	-	-	CASSVTGPGDYEQYF	TGTGCCAGTAGTGTAACAGGGCCGGGGGACTACGAGCAGTACTTC
TRBV2	18	TRBJ1-1	-	once	CASSPGAGVQGSAPEAFF	TGTGCCAGCAGTCCCGGGGCAGGGGTACAGGGTTCCGCTCCTGAAGCTTTCTTT
TRBV5-1	14	TRBJ2-7	-	-	CASSLTGPSYEQYF	TGCGCCAGCAGCTTGACAGGGCCCTCCTACGAGCAGTACTTC
TRBV3-1/TRBV3-2	13	TRBJ1-6	-	-	CASSQGGYSPLHF	TGTGCCAGCAGCCAAGGGGGTTATTCACCCCTCCACTTT
TRBV21-1	16	TRBJ2-5	-	once	CASSKLRALREETQYF	TGTGCCAGCAGCAAGTTGCGTGCCTTACGGGAGGAGACCCAGTACTTC
TRBV3-1/TRBV3-2	15	TRBJ2-2	-	-	CASSQDSSRAGELFF	TGTGCCAGCAGCCAAGATTCTAGTAGGGCCGGGGAGCTGTTTTTT
TRBV28	13	TRBJ2-7	TRBD2	-	CASSLAGVYEQYF	TGTGCCAGCAGTTTAGCGGGAGTTTACGAGCAGTACTTC
TRBV7-9	11	TRBJ1-3	-	-	CASSSGRTPYF	TGTGCCAGCAGCTCCGGGAGGACCCCATATTTT
TRBV14	13	TRBJ1-4	-	-	CASSQGQATKLFF	TGTGCCAGCAGCCAAGGACAGGCTACAAAACTGTTTTTT
TRBV4-1	19	TRBJ2-3	TRBD2	-	CASSHLGLAGPRRTDTQYF	TGCGCCAGCAGCCACTTGGGACTAGCGGGACCCAGGAGGACAGATACGCAGTATTTT
TRBV11-2	13	TRBJ2-5	TRBD1	-	CASSFSRGETQYF	TGTGCCAGCAGCTTCTCCAGGGGGGAGACCCAGTACTTC
TRBV3-1/TRBV3-2	15	TRBJ2-7	TRBD2	-	CASSYGTSGSSEQYF	TGTGCCAGCAGCTATGGGACTAGCGGGAGTAGCGAGCAGTACTTC
TRBV6-4	12	TRBJ2-3	TRBD1	-	CASRDGTGTQYF	TGTGCCAGCAGGGACGGGACAGGTACGCAGTATTTT
TRBV5-6	16	TRBJ1-2	TRBD1	-	CASSVGTGMKGDGYTF	TGTGCCAGCAGCGTAGGGACAGGGATGAAGGGGGATGGCTACACCTTC
TRBV9	16	TRBJ2-7	TRBD2	-	CASSAGLAGFPYEQYF	TGTGCCAGCAGCGCGGGACTAGCGGGATTCCCCTACGAGCAGTACTTC
TRBV5-5	16	TRBJ1-2	-	-	CASSPKLGHNTGGYTF	TGTGCCAGCAGCCCCAAACTGGGACATAATACTGGTGGCTACACCTTC
TRBV7-8	16	TRBJ2-1	-	-	CASSLVRGSIYNEQFF	TGTGCCAGCAGCTTAGTTCGGGGGTCGATATACAATGAGCAGTTCTTC
TRBV7-3	16	TRBJ2-3	TRBD2	-	CASSSLSQRGTDTQYF	TGTGCCAGCAGCTCACTTTCCCAGCGGGGGACAGATACGCAGTATTTT
TRBV3-1/TRBV3-2	14	TRBJ1-6	-	-	CASSQDGYNSPLHF	TGTGCCAGCAGCCAAGACGGGTATAATTCACCCCTCCACTTT
TRBV28	14	TRBJ1-2	-	-	CASSPFRANYGYTF	TGTGCCAGCAGTCCCTTCAGGGCTAACTATGGCTACACCTTC
TRBV10-3	14	TRBJ1-5	TRBD1	-	CAIRGQGDGQPQHF	TGTGCCATCAGAGGACAGGGGGACGGTCAGCCCCAGCATTTT
TRBV6-4	14	TRBJ1-2	TRBD1	-	CASSPRDRDYGYTF	TGTGCCAGCAGCCCGAGGGACAGGGACTATGGCTACACCTTC
TRBV2	15	TRBJ1-4	TRBD1	-	CASSPRQGLDEKLFF	TGTGCCAGCAGTCCACGACAGGGTCTCGATGAAAAACTGTTTTTT
TRBV9	16	TRBJ2-1	TRBD2	-	CASSVGTSGSYNEQFF	TGTGCCAGCAGCGTAGGGACTAGCGGGTCCTACAATGAGCAGTTCTTC
TRBV5-4	16	TRBJ2-1	TRBD2	-	CASSVPPGLATDEQFF	TGTGCCAGCAGCGTCCCTCCGGGACTAGCTACCGATGAGCAGTTCTTC
TRBV5-6	15	TRBJ1-5	-	-	CASSLARHLGQPQHF	TGTGCCAGCAGCTTGGCCCGACACCTAGGACAGCCCCAGCATTTT
TRBV6-4	14	TRBJ2-2	TRBD2	few	CASSDGTSTGELFF	TGTGCCAGCAGTGACGGGACTAGCACCGGGGAGCTGTTTTTT
TRBV3-1/TRBV3-2	14	TRBJ2-3	TRBD2	-	CASSQELAGDTQYF	TGTGCCAGCAGCCAGGAACTAGCGGGAGATACGCAGTATTTT
TRBV7-8	14	TRBJ2-5	-	-	CASSKGGNQETQYF	TGTGCCAGCAGCAAGGGGGGAAATCAAGAGACCCAGTACTTC
TRBV4-1	15	TRBJ1-4	TRBD1	-	CASSQTGTGDEKLFF	TGCGCCAGCAGCCAGACCGGGACAGGGGATGAAAAACTGTTTTTT
TRBV5-6	14	TRBJ1-1	-	-	CASSLIRGNTEAFF	TGTGCCAGCAGCTTGATCAGGGGTAACACTGAAGCTTTCTTT
TRBV7-8	18	TRBJ1-5	TRBD1	-	CASSPYIVPGQGNQPQHF	TGTGCCAGCAGCCCGTATATCGTCCCGGGACAGGGGAATCAGCCCCAGCATTTT
TRBV28	16	TRBJ1-5	TRBD1	few	CASSLSGRGPARSQHF	TGTGCCAGCAGTTTAAGTGGCAGGGGGCCGGCCAGGTCCCAGCATTTT
TRBV7-9	14	TRBJ1-4	-	-	CASSLQGSGEKLFF	TGTGCCAGCAGCTTGCAAGGCTCGGGTGAAAAACTGTTTTTT